Following are 12 T cell receptor beta chains from one sample sequenced in a study of shared clonotypes between healthy human individuals. Here immunoSEQ multiplex PCR was the method, and the copy in TCRdb shows in-frame clones only, minus some. The sample lists about 480,000 clones; about four fifths were seen once. Sequencing input: PBMCs. The receptors derive from a woman aged 40 to 50 in good health. Some clones in this sample may be carry-over from other donors' samples.

The chain has TRBV11-2 and TRBJ1-3; D gene unclear. From germline, CDR1 is SGHAT and CDR2 FQNNGV. With 5 bases removed from V and 0 bases from J, the gap between germline ends came to 8 bases. The CDR3 runs to 14 residues. The CDR3 sequence: CASSPQLSGNTIYF. The CDR3 bases are TGTGCCAGCAGCCCTCAACTCTCTGGAAACACCATATATTTT.

This clone has only a few counts. The J gene is TRBJ1-2, the V gene TRBV27; D may be TRBD1 (6 bases). In germline, CDR1 is MNHEY, CDR2 SMNVEV (reference sequence). Trimming pared 4 bases from V and 4 bases from J, leaving 13 bases between. The CDR3 consists of 14 residues. The CDR3, as DNA: TGTGCCAGCAGTTGGGCCGGGGGCCTCTATGGCTACACCTTC. It encodes CASSWAGGLYGYTF.

The rearrangement joins TRBV10-1 to TRBJ1-4, with a tentative D call TRBD1 (5 bases). V was clipped by 3 bases and J by 4 bases, with 12 bases between them. The CDR3 consists of 15 residues. Germline CDR1 WNHNN, CDR2 SYGVQD (reference sequence). The CDR3: CASSEGAGSNEKLFF. CDR3 DNA: TGCGCCAGCAGTGAAGGGGCGGGAAGTAATGAAAAACTGTTTTTT.

The chain combines TRBV28 with TRBJ2-2, with 9 positions matching TRBD2. J was trimmed by 2 bases and V by 2 bases; bases with no gene match: 3. CDR3 length: 16 residues. Germline V gene sequence: CDR1 MDHEN, CDR2 SYDVKM. The chain's CDR3 is CASSLRTSDNTGELFF. In DNA form, the CDR3 reads TGTGCCAGCAGTTTACGGACTAGCGATAACACCGGGGAGCTGTTTTTT.

CDR3 DNA: TGCAGCGTGCCAGAAGGTGGGACTAGCGGGGATTACAATGAGCAGTTCTTC. Encoded protein: CSVPEGGTSGDYNEQFF. The gene calls are TRBV29-1 and TRBJ2-1, with TRBD2 matching over 13 bases. Germline loops: CDR1 SQVTM, CDR2 ANQGSEA. CDR3 length: 17 residues. After removal of 6 bases from V and 4 bases from J, the junction contained 12 bases not matched to a gene.

This chain links TRBV6-1 with TRBJ2-7, with 11 bases aligning to TRBD2. The CDR3 loop spans 16 amino acids. V lost 4 bases to trimming and J lost 4 bases; unmatched junction nucleotides: 9. Germline V gives CDR1 MNHNS, CDR2 SASEGT. CDR3 loop: CASSGVSIAGGYEQYF. The CDR3 nucleotides are TGTGCCAGCAGTGGGGTGTCGATAGCGGGAGGGTACGAGCAGTACTTC.

This clone was counted at least ten times. V is TRBV4-2 and J is TRBJ2-7; maybe TRBD1 (5 bases). The germline V gene encodes CDR1 LGHNA and CDR2 YNFKEQ. The CDR3 runs 17 residues. V lost 0 bases, J lost 2 bases, and 17 bases lay in between. CDR3 in amino acids: CASSQEGPTEPTYEQYF. The CDR3 bases are TGTGCCAGCAGCCAAGAGGGGCCGACAGAGCCCACCTACGAGCAGTACTTC.

The chain is built from TRBV7-2 and TRBJ1-5; D ambiguous. This CDR3 is 14 amino acids long. Trimming took off 0 bases at V and 5 bases at J, with 8 bases between the two ends. Germline CDR1 is SGHTA and CDR2 is FQGNSA. CDR3 sequence (DNA): TGTGCCAGCAGCTTAGCGTACGGGGATCAGCCCCAGCATTTT. Translating it yields CASSLAYGDQPQHF. Drawing the rest from reference TRBV7-2 and TRBJ1-5, the complete variable domain is GAGVSQSPSNKVTEKGKDVELRCDPISGHTALYWYRQSLGQGLEFLIYFQGNSAPDKSGLPSDRFSAERTGGSVSTLTIQRTQQEDSAVYLCASSLAYGDQPQHFGDGTRLSIL.

The gene calls are TRBV30 and TRBJ2-5, with a tentative D call TRBD2 (7 bases). The ends were cut back, 0 bases at V and 3 bases at J, with 17 bases in the middle. This CDR3 region has 16 residues. Germline lookup yields CDR1 GTSNPN and CDR2 SVGIG (reference sequence). The CDR3 region is CAWSVFAGRGKETQYF. CDR3 nucleotides: TGTGCCTGGAGTGTTTTTGCGGGGAGGGGGAAAGAGACCCAGTACTTC. Looking up the rest from reference TRBV30 and TRBJ2-5 gives the full variable domain: SQTIHQWPATLVQPVGSPLSLECTVEGTSNPNLYWYRQAAGRGLQLLFYSVGIGQISSEVPQNLSASRPQDRQFILSSKKLLLSDSGFYLCAWSVFAGRGKETQYFGPGTRLLVL.

This chain connects TRBV7-3 to TRBJ2-3, with TRBD2 as a possible D gene (6 bases). The CDR3 extends over 14 amino acids. V lost 4 bases, J lost 2 bases, and 10 bases lay in between. The germline V gene has CDR1 SGHTA and CDR2 FQGTGA. CDR3 amino acids: CASSSTGDTDTQYF. DNA of the CDR3: TGTGCCAGCAGCTCCACGGGGGACACAGATACGCAGTATTTT.

The rearrangement uses TRBV10-1 and TRBJ2-3; no clear D gene. The CDR3 is 12 amino acids. The ends were cut back, 3 bases at V and 6 bases at J, with 7 bases in the middle. Germline V CDR1 and CDR2: WNHNN, SYGVQD (reference sequence). CDR3 DNA sequence: TGCGCCAGCAGTGAACGATCGGATACGCAGTATTTT. Encoded protein: CASSERSDTQYF.

The chain carries TRBV19 and TRBJ1-5, with 8 nucleotides matching TRBD1. The CDR3 consists of 18 residues. V trimming: 1 base; J trimming: 2 bases; junction bases outside the gene matches: 10. Germline V gene sequence: CDR1 LNHDA, CDR2 SQIVND (reference sequence). The CDR3 spells CASSIGRGRAVGNQPQHF. CDR3 sequence (DNA): TGTGCCAGTAGTATAGGCAGGGGGCGCGCGGTGGGCAATCAGCCCCAGCATTTT.